This T cell receptor beta chain was retrieved from a study of T cell responses to AZD1222 COVID-19 vaccine. The V end lost 0 bases, the J end lost 5 bases, and 14 bases lay between the germline ends. Germline values: CDR1 SGHNT, CDR2 YYREEE (reference sequence). The length of the CDR3 is 15 residues. Clones were sequenced by immunoSEQ multiplex PCR, and TCRdb holds only the in-frame ones, with some missing. The sample contains roughly 170,000 clones, 85% to 95% of which appear only once. This TCR derives from an adult in good health. This rearrangement joins TRBV5-4 to TRBJ1-2, with D possibly matching TRBD1 (6 bases). Sequencing was performed on peripheral blood, taken on day 0 of AZD1222 vaccination. The CDR3 loop is CASSLEGERSYGYTF. CDR3 in DNA: TGTGCCAGCAGCTTGGAGGGGGAGCGGAGTTATGGCTACACCTTC.